The rows below give T cell receptor beta chains drawn from one sample of a study of CD8+ T cells in alopecia areata. Here immunoSEQ multiplex PCR was the method, and the copy in TCRdb shows in-frame clones only, minus some. The data show about 220,000 clones, 50% to 60% seen once. The source was CD4+ T cells sorted from blood, collected at week 4, from a patient treated with tofacitinib. The receptor source for this set is a human donor with alopecia areata. The CDR3 runs from the conserved cysteine through the conserved F or W.

v_gene,j_gene,CDR3aa
TRBV20-1,TRBJ1-1,CSARGHTEAFF
TRBV29-1,TRBJ2-1,CSVEETPKQFF
TRBV6-5,TRBJ2-2,CASSSTVTNTGELFF
TRBV27,TRBJ2-4,CASSLVRGPRQPRAKNIQYF
TRBV30,TRBJ2-3,CAWSRGGGSSTDTQYF
TRBV25-1,TRBJ1-2,CASLPPGGAGYGYTF
TRBV9,TRBJ2-1,CASSAGGGVAGGTEQFF
TRBV6-1,TRBJ1-5,CASSEVGGAQPQHF
TRBV9,TRBJ2-4,CASSVAPGQGNIQYF
TRBV29-1,TRBJ2-7,CSVGGSYEQYF